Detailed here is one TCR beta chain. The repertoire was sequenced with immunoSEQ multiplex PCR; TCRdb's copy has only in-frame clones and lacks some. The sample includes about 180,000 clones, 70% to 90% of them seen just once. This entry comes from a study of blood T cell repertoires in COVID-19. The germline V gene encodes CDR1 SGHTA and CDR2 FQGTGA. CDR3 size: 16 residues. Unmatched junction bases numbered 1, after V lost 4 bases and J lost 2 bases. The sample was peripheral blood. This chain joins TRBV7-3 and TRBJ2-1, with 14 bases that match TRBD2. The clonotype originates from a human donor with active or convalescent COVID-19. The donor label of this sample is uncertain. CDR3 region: CASSSGLAGAYNEQFF. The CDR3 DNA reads TGTGCCAGCAGCTCGGGACTAGCGGGAGCCTACAATGAGCAGTTCTTC.